A selection of T cell receptor beta chains follows, all from one sample in a study of chemoradiotherapy in HPV16-positive cancers. Repertoires were generated with immunoSEQ multiplex PCR, while TCRdb's copy carries only in-frame clones and drops some. The data show around 68,000 clones, roughly 86% seen once. The sample here was blood, taken from a patient who underwent chemoradiotherapy. The receptor set was obtained from a human donor with HPV-associated anogenital cancer. Both conserved end residues are part of each CDR3. A D gene is named only where the DNA matches it firmly. Rows give clone size only sometimes, using once, few, many, or a class for an expanded clone.

d_gene,abundance,j_gene,v_gene,CDR3nt,CDR3aa
NA,NA,TRBJ2-7,TRBV6-1,TGTGCCAGCAGTGAAGCGGGGACGGAAGACTACGAGCAGTACTTC,CASSEAGTEDYEQYF
NA,NA,TRBJ2-7,TRBV10-1,TGCGCCAGCAGGGAATGGGCAGGGCGTAGTGTCTACGAGCAGTACTTC,CASREWAGRSVYEQYF
NA,NA,TRBJ1-1,TRBV7-2,TGTGCCAGCAGCAAAAGACGGTTTGAAGCTTTCTTT,CASSKRRFEAFF
NA,NA,TRBJ1-1,TRBV6-5,TGTGCCAGCAGTCCCTGGGAGAAGTTGGGGGACGCTTTCTTT,CASSPWEKLGDAFF
NA,NA,TRBJ2-5,TRBV6-1,TGTGCCAGCAGTGGCCTCCAAGAGACCCAGTACTTC,CASSGLQETQYF
NA,NA,TRBJ2-2,TRBV4-1,TGCGCCAGCAGCCAGAACACCGGGGAGCTGTTTTTT,CASSQNTGELFF
NA,NA,TRBJ2-1,TRBV14,TGTGCCAGCAGCCAAGAACAAAGGAAGTTCTTC,CASSQEQRKFF
NA,NA,TRBJ1-2,TRBV21-1,TGTGCCAGCAGCAAAGCGCTGGGAGTTGGGCGGTGCTATGGCTACACCTTC,CASSKALGVGRCYGYTF
NA,NA,TRBJ1-2,TRBV4-2,TGTGCCAGCAGCCAAGATGGAGGCTATGGCTACACCTTC,CASSQDGGYGYTF
TRBD1,NA,TRBJ1-2,TRBV28,TGTGCCAGCACTTATACAGGGGCCAACTATGGCTACACCTTC,CASTYTGANYGYTF
NA,few,TRBJ2-3,TRBV9,TGTGCCAGCAGCCCAGGACTAAAAAGTGACACAGATACGCAGTATTTT,CASSPGLKSDTDTQYF
TRBD2,NA,TRBJ2-5,TRBV10-3,TGTGCCATCACTAGCGGGAGGGCCGAGACCCAGTACTTC,CAITSGRAETQYF